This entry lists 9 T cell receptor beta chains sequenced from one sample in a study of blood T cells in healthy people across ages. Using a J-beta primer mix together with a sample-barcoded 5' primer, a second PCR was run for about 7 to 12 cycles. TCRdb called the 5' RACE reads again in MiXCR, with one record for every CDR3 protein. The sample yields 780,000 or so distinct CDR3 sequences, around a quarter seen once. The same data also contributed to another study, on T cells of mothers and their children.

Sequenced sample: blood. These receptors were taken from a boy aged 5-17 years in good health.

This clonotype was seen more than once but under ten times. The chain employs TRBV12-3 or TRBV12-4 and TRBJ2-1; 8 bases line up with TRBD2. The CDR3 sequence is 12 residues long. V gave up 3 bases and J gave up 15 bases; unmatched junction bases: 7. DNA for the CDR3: TGTGCCAGCAGTTTGGGACTAGAAGCTCTGTTCTTC. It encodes CASSLGLEALFF.

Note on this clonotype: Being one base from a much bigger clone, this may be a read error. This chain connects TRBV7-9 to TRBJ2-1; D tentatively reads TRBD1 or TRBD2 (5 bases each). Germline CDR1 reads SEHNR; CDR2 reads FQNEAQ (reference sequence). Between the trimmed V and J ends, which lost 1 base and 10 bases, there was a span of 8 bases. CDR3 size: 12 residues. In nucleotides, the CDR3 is TGTGCCAGCAGCTTAGTCGGGGCAGAGCAGTTCTTC. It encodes CASSLVGAEQFF.

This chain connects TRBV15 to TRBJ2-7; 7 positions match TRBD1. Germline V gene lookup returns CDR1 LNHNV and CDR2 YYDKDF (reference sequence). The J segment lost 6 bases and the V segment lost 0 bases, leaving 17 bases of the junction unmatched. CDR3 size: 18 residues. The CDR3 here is CATSRDRSRQGGTGEQYF. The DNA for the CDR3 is TGTGCCACCAGCAGAGACAGATCGCGCCAAGGGGGCACGGGCGAGCAGTACTTC.

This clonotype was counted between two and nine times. CDR3 bases: TGTGCCACCAGCAGGGACATACAAGAGACCCAGTACTTC. This codes for CATSRDIQETQYF. The rearrangement joins TRBV15 to TRBJ2-5; D might be TRBD1 (5 bases). CDR1 and CDR2 (germline): LNHNV, YYDKDF (reference sequence). The CDR3 runs 13 residues. V lost 3 bases and J lost 2, with 7 bases in between.

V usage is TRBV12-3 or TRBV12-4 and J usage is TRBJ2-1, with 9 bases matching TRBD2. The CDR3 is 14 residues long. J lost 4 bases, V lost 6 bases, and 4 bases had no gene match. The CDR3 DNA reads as TGTGCCAGCAGGAGCGGGAGGTTGTACAATGAGCAGTTCTTC. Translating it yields CASRSGRLYNEQFF.

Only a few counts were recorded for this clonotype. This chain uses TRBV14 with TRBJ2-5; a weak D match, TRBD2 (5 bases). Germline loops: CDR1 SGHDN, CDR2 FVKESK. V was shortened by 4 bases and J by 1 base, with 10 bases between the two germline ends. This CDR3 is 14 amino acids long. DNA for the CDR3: TGTGCCAGCAGCCGAGGACTTATCCAAGAGACCCAGTACTTC. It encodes CASSRGLIQETQYF. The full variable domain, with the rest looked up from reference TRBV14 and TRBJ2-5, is EAGVTQFPSHSVIEKGQTVTLRCDPISGHDNLYWYRRVMGKEIKFLLHFVKESKQDESGMPNNRFLAERTGGTYSTLKVQPAELEDSGVYFCASSRGLIQETQYFGPGTRLLVL.

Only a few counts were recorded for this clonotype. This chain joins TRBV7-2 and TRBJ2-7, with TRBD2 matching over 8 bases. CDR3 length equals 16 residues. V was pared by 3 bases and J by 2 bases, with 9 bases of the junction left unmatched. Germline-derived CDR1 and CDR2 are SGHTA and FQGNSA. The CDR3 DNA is TGTGCCAGCAGCTTTCAACCTACTAGCGGAACCTACGAGCAGTACTTC. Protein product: CASSFQPTSGTYEQYF. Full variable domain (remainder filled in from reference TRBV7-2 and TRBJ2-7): GAGVSQSPSNKVTEKGKDVELRCDPISGHTALYWYRQSLGQGLEFLIYFQGNSAPDKSGLPSDRFSAERTGGSVSTLTIQRTQQEDSAVYLCASSFQPTSGTYEQYFGPGTRLTVT.

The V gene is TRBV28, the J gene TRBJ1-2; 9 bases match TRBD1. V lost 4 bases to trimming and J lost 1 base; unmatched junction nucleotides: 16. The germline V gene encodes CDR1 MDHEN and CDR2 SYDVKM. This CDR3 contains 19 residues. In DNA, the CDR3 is TGTGCCAGCAGTTCCACCCGGACTATTGTGACAGGGGGTAACTATGGCTACACCTTC. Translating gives CASSSTRTIVTGGNYGYTF.

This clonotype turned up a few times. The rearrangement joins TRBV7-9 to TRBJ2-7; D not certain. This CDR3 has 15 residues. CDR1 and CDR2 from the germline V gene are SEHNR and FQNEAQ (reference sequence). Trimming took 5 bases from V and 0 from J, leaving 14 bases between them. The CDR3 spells CASSRDTTSSYEQYF. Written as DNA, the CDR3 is TGTGCCAGCAGCCGCGACACGACCAGCTCCTACGAGCAGTACTTC.